A selection of T cell receptor beta chains follows, all from one sample in a study of T cells in Graves' hyperthyroidism and ophthalmopathy. Via MiXCR, TCRdb re-called the multiplex PCR reads, giving one row per CDR3 protein. The sample consists of over 350,000 distinct CDR3 sequences, about 14% of them appearing once. Sequences were obtained from blood. The origin of the receptors is a man younger than 30 with Graves' ophthalmopathy. The CDR3 runs from the conserved cysteine through the conserved F or W. A D gene is named only where the DNA matches it firmly. Clone size, where shown, is once, few, many, or a class for clones that have expanded.

TRBJ2-5	few	TRBD1	TRBV27	TGTGCCAGCACCGAAACCGGGACAGGGAAAGAGACCCAGTACTTC	CASTETGTGKETQYF
TRBJ2-3	-	-	TRBV7-9	TGTGCCAGCAGCAGAGCAATTCAAGCAGATACGCAGTATTTT	CASSRAIQADTQYF
TRBJ2-5	many	-	TRBV7-9	TGTGCCAGCAGCTTAGCTATGTCAGGCCAAGAGACCCAGTACTTC	CASSLAMSGQETQYF
TRBJ2-1	many	TRBD2	TRBV20-1	TGCAGTGCTCGACTAGCGGGAGGTCTTGAGCAGTTCTTC	CSARLAGGLEQFF
TRBJ2-1	many	-	TRBV7-2	TGTGCCAGCAGCTTACAAGCGGACATCTACAATGAGCAGTTCTTC	CASSLQADIYNEQFF
TRBJ1-3	once	-	TRBV29-1	TGCAGCGTTGCACCGCTCTCTGGAAACACCATATATTTT	CSVAPLSGNTIYF
TRBJ1-2	many	-	TRBV20-1	TGCAGTGCTGACCGTTGGGGCTACACCTTC	CSADRWGYTF
TRBJ2-7	-	TRBD2	TRBV7-8	TGTGCCAGCAGCTTAGATGCCGGACTAGCGGGTTTCTACGAGCAGTACTTC	CASSLDAGLAGFYEQYF
TRBJ1-2	few	-	TRBV30	TGTGCCTGGAGCAGATCAGAAGACTATGGCTACACCTTC	CAWSRSEDYGYTF
TRBJ2-1	many	TRBD2	TRBV7-8	TGTGCCAGCAGCTTACGGACTAGCGGCTACAATGAGCAGTTCTTC	CASSLRTSGYNEQFF
TRBJ1-4	-	-	TRBV3-1	TGTGCCAGCAGCCGAGGGGGGGCAGAGAGTGAAAAACTGCTTTTT	CASSRGGAESEKLLF
TRBJ2-5	-	-	TRBV5-1	TGCGCCAGCAGCTTGGAAATGGGAGTGACGTATCGGGTAGGCGAGACCCAGTACTTC	CASSLEMGVTYRVGETQYF
TRBJ2-2	many	TRBD1	TRBV7-9	TGTGCCAGCAGCCCTTGGACAGGGTACACCGGGGAGCTGTTTTTT	CASSPWTGYTGELFF
TRBJ2-5	many	-	TRBV30	TGTGCCTGGGGACAGTTCGTCGAGACCCAGTACTTC	CAWGQFVETQYF
TRBJ1-1	-	TRBD1	TRBV4-1	TGCGCCAGCAGCCAAGGGTATCCGGGACAGGAGAACACTGAAGCTTTCTTT	CASSQGYPGQENTEAFF
TRBJ2-5	-	-	TRBV6-2/TRBV6-3	TGTGCCAGCAGTCTTGGGACCCAACAGACCCAGTACTTC	CASSLGTQQTQYF
TRBJ2-7	many	TRBD2	TRBV20-1	TGCAGTGCTAGAAAAGCGGGGGGTACCTACGAGCAGTACTTC	CSARKAGGTYEQYF
TRBJ2-1	few	-	TRBV29-1	TGCAGCGTTCAAGGGGGCAATGAGCAGTTCTTC	CSVQGGNEQFF